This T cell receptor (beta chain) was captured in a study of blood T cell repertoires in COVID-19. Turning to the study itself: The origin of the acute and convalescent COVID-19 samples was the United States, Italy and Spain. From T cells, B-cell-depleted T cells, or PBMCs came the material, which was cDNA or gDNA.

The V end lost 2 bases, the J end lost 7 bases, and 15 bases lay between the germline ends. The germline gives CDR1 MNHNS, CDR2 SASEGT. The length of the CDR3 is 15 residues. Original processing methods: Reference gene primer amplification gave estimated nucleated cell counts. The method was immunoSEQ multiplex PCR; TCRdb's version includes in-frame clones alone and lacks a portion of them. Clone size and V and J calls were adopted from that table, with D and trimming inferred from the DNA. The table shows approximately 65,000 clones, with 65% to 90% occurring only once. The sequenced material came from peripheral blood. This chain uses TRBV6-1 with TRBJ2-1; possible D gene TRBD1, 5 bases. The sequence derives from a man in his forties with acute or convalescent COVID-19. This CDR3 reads CASSEPGQFENEQFF. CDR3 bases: TGTGCCAGCAGTGAACCAGGACAATTCGAGAATGAGCAGTTCTTC.